The T cell receptor beta chain described here comes from a study of response to subunit inactivated influenza vaccine. Regarding the study as a whole: It was the authors' suggestion that each seasonal influenza vaccination recruits few new T cells.

TCRdb called the RT-PCR reads again in MiXCR, with one record for every CDR3 protein. This sample has approximately 680,000 distinct CDR3 sequences, with 15% to 18% found just once. This clonotype came up many times. Its specificity is not known. The CDR3 is 13 amino acids. In germline, CDR1 is LGHDT, CDR2 YNNKEL (reference sequence). V lost 1 base and J lost 4, with 7 bases in between. This receptor was identified in a man in his fifties or sixties who received an inactivated influenza vaccine. V usage is TRBV3-1 and J usage is TRBJ2-5, with a tentative D call TRBD2 (5 bases). This specimen consisted of PBMCs from blood, obtained 11 to 12 days after vaccination. CDR3 DNA sequence: TGTGCCAGCAGCCAAGGAGGGAGAGAGACCCAGTACTTC. It specifies CASSQGGRETQYF.